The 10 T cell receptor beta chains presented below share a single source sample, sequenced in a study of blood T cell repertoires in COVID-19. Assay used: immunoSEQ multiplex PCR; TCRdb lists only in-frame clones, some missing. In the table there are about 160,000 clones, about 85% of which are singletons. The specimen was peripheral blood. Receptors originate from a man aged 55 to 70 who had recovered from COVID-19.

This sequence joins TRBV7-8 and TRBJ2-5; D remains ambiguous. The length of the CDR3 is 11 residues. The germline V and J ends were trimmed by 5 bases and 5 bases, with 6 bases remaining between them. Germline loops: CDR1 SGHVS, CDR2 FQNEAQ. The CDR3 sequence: CASSHGETQYF. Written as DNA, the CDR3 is TGTGCCAGCAGCCACGGGGAGACCCAGTACTTC.

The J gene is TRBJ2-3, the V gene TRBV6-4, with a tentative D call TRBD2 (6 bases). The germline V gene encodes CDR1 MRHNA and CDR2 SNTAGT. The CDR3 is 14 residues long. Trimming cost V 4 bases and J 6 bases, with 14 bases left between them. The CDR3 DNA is TGTGCCAGCAGTGTGGCGGGGACGGGGGATACGCAGTATTTT. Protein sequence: CASSVAGTGDTQYF.

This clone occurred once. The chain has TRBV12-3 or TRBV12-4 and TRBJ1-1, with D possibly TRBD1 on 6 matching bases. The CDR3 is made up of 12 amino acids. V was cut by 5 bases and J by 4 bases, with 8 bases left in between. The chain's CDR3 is CASSRQVTEAFF. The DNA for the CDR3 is TGTGCCAGCAGTCGACAGGTCACTGAAGCTTTCTTT.

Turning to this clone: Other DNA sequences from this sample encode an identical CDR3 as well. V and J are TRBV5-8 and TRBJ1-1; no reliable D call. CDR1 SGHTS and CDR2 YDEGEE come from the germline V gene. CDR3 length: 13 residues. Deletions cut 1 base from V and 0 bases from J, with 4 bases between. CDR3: CASSLNLNTEAFF. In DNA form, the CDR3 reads TGTGCCAGCAGCTTGAACTTGAACACTGAAGCTTTCTTT.

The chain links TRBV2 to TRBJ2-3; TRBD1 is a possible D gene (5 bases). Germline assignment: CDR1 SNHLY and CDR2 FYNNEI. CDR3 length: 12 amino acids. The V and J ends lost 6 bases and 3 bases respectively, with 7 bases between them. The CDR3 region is CASRGLTDTQYF. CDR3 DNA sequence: TGTGCCAGCAGGGGGCTGACAGATACGCAGTATTTT.

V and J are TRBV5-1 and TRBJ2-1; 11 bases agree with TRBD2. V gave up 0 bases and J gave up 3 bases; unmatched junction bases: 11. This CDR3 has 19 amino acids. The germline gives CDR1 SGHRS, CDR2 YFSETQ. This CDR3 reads CASSLDALAGGFLYNEQFF. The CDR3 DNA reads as TGCGCCAGCAGCTTGGATGCGCTAGCGGGGGGATTCCTCTACAATGAGCAGTTCTTC. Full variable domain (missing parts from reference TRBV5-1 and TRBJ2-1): KAGVTQTPRYLIKTRGQQVTLSCSPISGHRSVSWYQQTPGQGLQFLFEYFSETQRNKGNFPGRFSGRQFSNSRSEMNVSTLELGDSALYLCASSLDALAGGFLYNEQFFGPGTRLTVL.

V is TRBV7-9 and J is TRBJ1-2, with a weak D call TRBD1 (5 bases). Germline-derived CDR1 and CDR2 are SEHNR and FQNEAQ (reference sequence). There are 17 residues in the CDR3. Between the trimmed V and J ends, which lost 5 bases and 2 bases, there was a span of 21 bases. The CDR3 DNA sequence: TGTGCCAGCAGCCTACCCCACCCAACGGGGGAGAACTATGGCTACACCTTC. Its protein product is CASSLPHPTGENYGYTF. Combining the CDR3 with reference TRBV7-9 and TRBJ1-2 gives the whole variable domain DTGVSQNPRHKITKRGQNVTFRCDPISEHNRLYWYRQTLGQGPEFLTYFQNEAQLEKSRLLSDRFSAERPKGSFSTLEIQRTEQGDSAMYLCASSLPHPTGENYGYTFGSGTRLTVV.

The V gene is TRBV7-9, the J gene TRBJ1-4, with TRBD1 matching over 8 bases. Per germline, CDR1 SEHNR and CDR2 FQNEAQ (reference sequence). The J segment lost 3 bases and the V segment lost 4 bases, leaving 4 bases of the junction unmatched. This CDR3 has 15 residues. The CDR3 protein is CASSSIQGANEKLFF. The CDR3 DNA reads TGTGCCAGCAGCTCCATACAGGGGGCTAATGAAAAACTGTTTTTT.

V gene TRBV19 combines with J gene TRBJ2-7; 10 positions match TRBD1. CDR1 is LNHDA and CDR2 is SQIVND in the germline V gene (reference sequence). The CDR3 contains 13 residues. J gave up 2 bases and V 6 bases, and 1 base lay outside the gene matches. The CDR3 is CASRGTGAYEQYF. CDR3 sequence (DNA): TGTGCCAGTAGAGGGACAGGGGCCTACGAGCAGTACTTC.

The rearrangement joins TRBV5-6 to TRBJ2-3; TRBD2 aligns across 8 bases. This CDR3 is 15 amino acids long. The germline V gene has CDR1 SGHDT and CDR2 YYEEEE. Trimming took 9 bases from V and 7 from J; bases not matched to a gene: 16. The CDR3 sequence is CATRTSGGVGNTQYF. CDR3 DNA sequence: TGTGCCACCCGAACGAGCGGGGGAGTGGGAAATACGCAGTATTTT.